This is a list of T cell receptor beta chains from one sample in a study of blood T cell repertoires in COVID-19. Profiling relied on immunoSEQ multiplex PCR, and the TCRdb table lists in-frame clones only, not all of them. This sample has about 69,000 clones, with over 70% found just once. What was sequenced was peripheral blood. The origin of the receptors is a man between 60 and 75 years old with acute or convalescent COVID-19. Each CDR3 is given with its conserved first and last residue. Each record gives: D gene, clone size, J gene, V gene, CDR3 DNA, CDR3 protein. A D gene is named only where the DNA matches it firmly. Clone size is given for some rows only: seen once, a few or many times, or a class if the clone is expanded.

>TRBD1|once|TRBJ1-4|TRBV3-1/TRBV3-2
TGTGCCAGCAGCCAAGGAGGCAGGGGGCCCGTGAAACTGTTTTTT
CASSQGGRGPVKLFF
>-|-|TRBJ2-7|TRBV5-4
TGTGCCAGCAGCGAAGCGCGCGGGTCCCACGAGCAGTACTTC
CASSEARGSHEQYF
>-|-|TRBJ1-6|TRBV4-2
TGTGCCAGCAGCCAAGGTGCCCAGGGGAATTCTCGTTCACCCCTCCACTTT
CASSQGAQGNSRSPLHF
>-|-|TRBJ1-1|TRBV6-1
TGTGCCAGCAGTGATGGCAGACAGTCTAGGTTGGCTTTCTTT
CASSDGRQSRLAFF
>TRBD2|once|TRBJ2-3|TRBV7-8
TGTGCCAGCAGCTTAGTGGCAGGGAGGGGCACAGATACGCAGTATTTT
CASSLVAGRGTDTQYF
>-|-|TRBJ1-3|TRBV5-1
TGCGCCAGCAGCTTGGACAACTCTGGAAACACCATATATTTT
CASSLDNSGNTIYF
>-|-|TRBJ2-7|TRBV9
TGTGCCAGCAGCCGCACCGAGGACTACGAGCAGTACTTC
CASSRTEDYEQYF
>-|medium-sized|TRBJ1-1|TRBV10-1
TGCGCCAGCAGTGTTTCGAGGGCCACTGAAGCTTTCTTT
CASSVSRATEAFF
>TRBD2|-|TRBJ2-7|TRBV5-1
TGCGCCGGAGCTGATTCGAGGAGGGCGGGACTAGCGGGGGGTAGTAAGGCCTACGAGCAGTACTTC
CAGADSRRAGLAGGSKAYEQYF
>-|-|TRBJ1-3|TRBV6-5
TGTGCCAGCAAACAGGCGATAGGAACCACCATATATTTT
CASKQAIGTTIYF
>-|-|TRBJ2-2|TRBV27
TGTGCCAGCAGTCCCCTAAGAGCGGGCACCGGGGAGCTGTTTTTT
CASSPLRAGTGELFF
>-|-|TRBJ2-3|TRBV2
TGTGCCAGCAGTGTAACAACATTTGGGCCCACAGATACGCAGTATTTT
CASSVTTFGPTDTQYF
>-|-|TRBJ2-1|TRBV24-1
TGTGCCACCAGTGATTTCCGGGGGGCGTACGAGCAGTTCTTC
CATSDFRGAYEQFF
>-|once|TRBJ2-7|TRBV7-2
TGTGCCAGCAGCTTAGAGTCAGGCGTCTCCTACGAGCAGTACTTC
CASSLESGVSYEQYF
>-|-|TRBJ2-7|TRBV5-6
TGTGCCAGCAGCCAGGGCGGGGCAGGAATCGGGCAGTACTTC
CASSQGGAGIGQYF
>-|-|TRBJ1-5|TRBV10-1
TGCGCCAGCAGTGAGGGGGGGTACGCTCAGCCCCAGCATTTT
CASSEGGYAQPQHF
>TRBD2|-|TRBJ2-5|TRBV18
TGTGCCAGCTCACCACCGGGGGGAGCGGGAAAGACCCAGTACTTC
CASSPPGGAGKTQYF
>TRBD1|once|TRBJ2-2|TRBV18
TGTGCCAGCTCGGGACAGGGGATCGGCGGGGAGCTGTTTTTT
CASSGQGIGGELFF
>TRBD2|-|TRBJ2-5|TRBV19
TGTGCCAGTAGTCTAGGCCGTCGGCGGGGGGCTCGGGAGACCCAGTACTTC
CASSLGRRRGARETQYF
>-|-|TRBJ2-7|TRBV24-1
TGTGCCACCGAGGGCGGAGTAAACTACGAGCAGTACTTC
CATEGGVNYEQYF
>TRBD1|-|TRBJ1-4|TRBV4-3
TGCGCCAGCAGCCAAGATCGGACAGGGGGCTGGGAAAAACTGTTTTTT
CASSQDRTGGWEKLFF
>-|-|TRBJ1-2|TRBV4-1
TGCGCCAGCAGCCAGCCCGGACAGACTTTCTCCTATGGCTACACCTTC
CASSQPGQTFSYGYTF
>-|-|TRBJ2-7|TRBV24-1
TGTGCCACCAGTCCGGGACACTCGTCCTACGAGCAGTACTTC
CATSPGHSSYEQYF
>TRBD1|few|TRBJ1-2|TRBV6-5
TGTGCCAGCAGTCCCGGACAGGGAAGATACTATGGCTACACCTTC
CASSPGQGRYYGYTF
>-|-|TRBJ1-3|TRBV21-1
TGTGCCAGCAGCTCTACTAGGTCCCCAACTCGTCCCGGGACAGGGGGCTCTGGAAACACCATATATTTT
CASSSTRSPTRPGTGGSGNTIYF
>-|few|TRBJ2-7|TRBV6-5
TGTGCCAGCAGTTACTTAGAAGAGCAGTACTTC
CASSYLEEQYF
>TRBD2|-|TRBJ2-1|TRBV6-2/TRBV6-3
TGTGCCAGCAGTTACGATCGACGACTAGCGTTTTACAATGAGCAGTTCTTC
CASSYDRRLAFYNEQFF
>TRBD1|-|TRBJ2-5|TRBV5-1
TGCGCCAGCAGCTTGGCCTTGACAGGGAAAGAGACCCAGTACTTC
CASSLALTGKETQYF
>-|-|TRBJ1-3|TRBV28
TGTGCCAGCAGTCCTACACTAGTCTCTGGAAACACCATATATTTT
CASSPTLVSGNTIYF
>TRBD1|-|TRBJ1-5|TRBV30
TGTGCCTGGAACCTTGGACAGGGGGACCAGCCCCAGCATTTT
CAWNLGQGDQPQHF
>TRBD1|few|TRBJ1-2|TRBV4-3
TGCGCCAGCAGTTATTATTTATTCACAGGGGGAACTAACTATGGCTACACCTTC
CASSYYLFTGGTNYGYTF
>-|-|TRBJ1-5|TRBV10-1
TGCGCCAGCAGTGGGACACCTGCCTGGCATAGCAATCAGCCCCAGCATTTT
CASSGTPAWHSNQPQHF
>-|-|TRBJ2-7|TRBV7-9
TGTGCCAGCAGCGCTGGACAGTCATCCTACGAGCAGTACTTC
CASSAGQSSYEQYF
>TRBD1|-|TRBJ1-1|TRBV23-1
TGCGCCAGCAGTGGGACAGGGGGCACTGAAGCTTTCTTT
CASSGTGGTEAFF
>TRBD2|-|TRBJ2-1|TRBV25-1
TGTGCCAGCGCCTCCGGGACTAGCGGGGGGGCTAGTGAGCAGTTCTTC
CASASGTSGGASEQFF
>TRBD1|-|TRBJ1-5|TRBV6-5
TGTGCCAGCAGTCGACAGGGCACCAATCAGCCCCAGCATTTT
CASSRQGTNQPQHF
>-|-|TRBJ1-3|TRBV7-2
TGTGCCAGCAGCCCTTCAGGGATAGGAAACACCATATATTTT
CASSPSGIGNTIYF
>TRBD1|-|TRBJ2-7|TRBV7-2
TGTGCCAGCAGCGACGGAACTTTTACAGGGGGCGAGCAGTACTTC
CASSDGTFTGGEQYF
>-|-|TRBJ2-3|TRBV24-1
TGTGCCACCAGTGATTCTGTCCAGAGCACAGATACGCAGTATTTT
CATSDSVQSTDTQYF
>TRBD2|-|TRBJ2-5|TRBV15
TGTGCCACCAGCAAGACTAGCGGGGGTGAAGAGACCCAGTACTTC
CATSKTSGGEETQYF
>-|many|TRBJ1-5|TRBV4-1
TGCGCCAGCAGCCAGGGGGGGCAGGGGTATCAGCCCCAGCATTTT
CASSQGGQGYQPQHF
>TRBD1|-|TRBJ2-7|TRBV10-3
TGTGCCATCAGCGGGCTTGGGACAGGGGAAGGCTACGAGCAGTACTTC
CAISGLGTGEGYEQYF
>TRBD1|-|TRBJ1-4|TRBV19
TGTGCCAGTAGTCGGACAGGGGCATATGAAAAACTGTTTTTT
CASSRTGAYEKLFF
>-|-|TRBJ2-7|TRBV4-1
TGCGCCAGCAGCCAAGATCTGGCGGGGTCCTACGAGCAGTACTTC
CASSQDLAGSYEQYF
>-|-|TRBJ1-2|TRBV5-1
TGCGCCAGCAGCTCAGACAGGACTAACTATGGCTACACCTTC
CASSSDRTNYGYTF
>-|-|TRBJ1-1|TRBV19
TGTGCCAGTAGTATCCCCCACCCGGGTGACACTGAAGCTTTCTTT
CASSIPHPGDTEAFF
>TRBD1|-|TRBJ1-2|TRBV5-1
TGCGCCAGCAACCCCGGACAGGGGGCCTACCCCTCCTATGGCTACACCTTC
CASNPGQGAYPSYGYTF
>-|-|TRBJ2-2|TRBV3-1/TRBV3-2
TGTGCCAGCAGCCAAGAGGGAGGTGCCGGGGAGCTGTTTTTT
CASSQEGGAGELFF
>TRBD2|-|TRBJ2-5|TRBV27
TGTGCCAGCAGTTTATCGGGGGGGAGCGGGGTGTTGGAGACCCAGTACTTC
CASSLSGGSGVLETQYF
>TRBD1|many|TRBJ1-6|TRBV15
TGTGCCACCAGCAGAGATTTGGGGCAGGGGGCTAATTCACCCCTCCACTTT
CATSRDLGQGANSPLHF
>TRBD1|-|TRBJ1-2|TRBV4-1
TGCGCCAGCAGCCGGACGACAGGGGGCAACTATGGCTACACCTTC
CASSRTTGGNYGYTF
>TRBD1|-|TRBJ1-6|TRBV5-6
TGTGCCAGCAGCTTGGGACAGGGGCTGGGTTCACCCCTCCACTTT
CASSLGQGLGSPLHF
>-|-|TRBJ1-3|TRBV30
TGTGCCTGGAGTGTCGTCCAGGGGACGAGCTCTGGAAACACCATATATTTT
CAWSVVQGTSSGNTIYF
>TRBD2|-|TRBJ2-3|TRBV30
TGTGCCTGGAGTCTAGGCGGGGGGGCCAAGGATACGCAGTATTTT
CAWSLGGGAKDTQYF
>TRBD2|-|TRBJ2-1|TRBV7-8
TGTGCCAGCAGCTTTAGCGGGGGGCCGTACAATGAGCAGTTCTTC
CASSFSGGPYNEQFF